This T cell receptor (beta chain) was sequenced during a study of graft-versus-host responses after intestinal transplantation. Overall study: All of the recipients had induction that used anti-thymocyte globulin, then tacrolimus and steroids for around 3 years.

As regards this clone: Its matching antigen is unknown.

The CDR3 runs to 12 residues. Trimming left V 8 bases short and J 7 bases short, with 17 bases between. CDR1 is GTSNPN and CDR2 is SVGIG in the germline V gene (reference sequence). Profiling relied on immunoSEQ multiplex PCR, and the TCRdb table lists in-frame clones only, not all of them. The sample comprises around 97,000 clones, approximately 93% of which are singletons, and around 1.2% rests with the top ten. Overall study findings and caveats: Analysis identified GvH clones in recipient marrow, with some appearing first in ileum or blood.

The receptor comes from a human donor who received an intestinal transplant. The source material was unstimulated CD8+ T cells sorted from spleen or lymph node cells, sampled before intestinal transplant. The chain carries TRBV30 and TRBJ1-2; no definite D call. The CDR3 DNA sequence: TGTGCCGGCTATAGGCTTATGGTTGGCTACACCTTC. Residues: CAGYRLMVGYTF.